These T cell receptor beta chains were read from a single sample in a study of shared clonotypes between healthy human individuals. The method was immunoSEQ multiplex PCR; TCRdb's version includes in-frame clones alone and lacks a portion of them. The sample holds 150,000 to 200,000 clones, roughly 70% seen once. The source material was memory CD4+ T cells sorted from blood. These receptors were obtained from a man aged 25 to 40 in good health. Both conserved end residues are part of each CDR3. The D gene is left open where the match is weak. Part of the rows lack a size; the others show once, few, many or a class for expanded clones.

CDR3 protein: CASSLDLAHYEQYF; CDR3 DNA: TGTGCCAGCAGCTTAGACCTGGCCCACTACGAGCAGTACTTC; J gene: TRBJ2-7; D gene: NA; clone size: NA; V gene: TRBV11-2
CDR3 protein: CASRKGLGREPLMQYF; CDR3 DNA: TGTGCCAGCAGAAAAGGTCTCGGGCGGGAGCCACTCATGCAGTATTTT; J gene: TRBJ2-3; D gene: TRBD2; clone size: NA; V gene: TRBV7-2
CDR3 protein: CASSLEVTSYEQYF; CDR3 DNA: TGCGCCAGCAGCTTGGAGGTAACCTCCTACGAGCAGTACTTC; J gene: TRBJ2-7; D gene: NA; clone size: NA; V gene: TRBV5-1
CDR3 protein: CASSLGAEETQYF; CDR3 DNA: TGCGCCAGCAGCTTGGGCGCAGAAGAGACCCAGTACTTC; J gene: TRBJ2-5; D gene: NA; clone size: NA; V gene: TRBV5-1
CDR3 protein: CATSRDPRSEAFF; CDR3 DNA: TGTGCCACCAGCAGAGATCCAAGGTCTGAAGCTTTCTTT; J gene: TRBJ1-1; D gene: NA; clone size: NA; V gene: TRBV15
CDR3 protein: CASSRRGDYGYTF; CDR3 DNA: TGTGCCAGCAGCCGCAGGGGTGACTATGGCTACACCTTC; J gene: TRBJ1-2; D gene: NA; clone size: once; V gene: TRBV28
CDR3 protein: CASSLRTTLSGYTF; CDR3 DNA: TGTGCCAGCAGCTTGCGCACCACGCTGAGCGGCTACACCTTC; J gene: TRBJ1-2; D gene: NA; clone size: NA; V gene: TRBV5-4
CDR3 protein: CASSLWISGGTDTQYF; CDR3 DNA: TGTGCCAGCAGCTTATGGATTAGCGGGGGCACAGATACGCAGTATTTT; J gene: TRBJ2-3; D gene: TRBD2; clone size: NA; V gene: TRBV7-9
CDR3 protein: CASSLEAEYEQYF; CDR3 DNA: TGTGCCAGCAGCTTAGAAGCGGAATACGAGCAGTACTTC; J gene: TRBJ2-7; D gene: NA; clone size: NA; V gene: TRBV7-2
CDR3 protein: CASSSSGTRQETQYF; CDR3 DNA: TGTGCCAGCAGCTCATCTGGGACTAGGCAAGAGACCCAGTACTTC; J gene: TRBJ2-5; D gene: TRBD2; clone size: NA; V gene: TRBV7-6
CDR3 protein: CASSPPGTSTPNYGYTF; CDR3 DNA: TGTGCCAGCAGCCCTCCCGGGACTTCGACCCCTAACTATGGCTACACCTTC; J gene: TRBJ1-2; D gene: NA; clone size: NA; V gene: TRBV9
CDR3 protein: CASSQRTGHGYTF; CDR3 DNA: TGCGCCAGCAGCCAACGGACAGGGCATGGCTACACCTTC; J gene: TRBJ1-2; D gene: TRBD1; clone size: many; V gene: TRBV5-1
CDR3 protein: CASSFATGRETQYF; CDR3 DNA: TGTGCCAGCAGCTTTGCCACGGGAAGAGAGACCCAGTACTTC; J gene: TRBJ2-5; D gene: NA; clone size: few; V gene: TRBV7-2
CDR3 protein: CASSTGADNQPQHF; CDR3 DNA: TGTGCCAGCAGTACAGGGGCGGACAATCAGCCCCAGCATTTT; J gene: TRBJ1-5; D gene: TRBD1; clone size: NA; V gene: TRBV6-6
CDR3 protein: CASSSLAGTSGANVLTF; CDR3 DNA: TGTGCCAGCAGTTCTCTAGCGGGGACGTCTGGGGCCAACGTCCTGACTTTC; J gene: TRBJ2-6; D gene: TRBD2; clone size: few; V gene: TRBV28
CDR3 protein: CASSRGYNEQFF; CDR3 DNA: TGTGCCAGCAGCCGCGGGTACAATGAGCAGTTCTTC; J gene: TRBJ2-1; D gene: NA; clone size: once; V gene: TRBV11-3
CDR3 protein: CASSPAGLTEAFF; CDR3 DNA: TGTGCCAGCTCACCGGCAGGGTTGACTGAAGCTTTCTTT; J gene: TRBJ1-1; D gene: NA; clone size: NA; V gene: TRBV18
CDR3 protein: CASSLVPGPYEQYF; CDR3 DNA: TGTGCCAGCAGCTTAGTGCCGGGTCCCTACGAGCAGTACTTC; J gene: TRBJ2-7; D gene: NA; clone size: few; V gene: TRBV7-2
CDR3 protein: CASGPPPTGDTQYF; CDR3 DNA: TGTGCTAGTGGTCCCCCGCCAACCGGAGATACGCAGTATTTT; J gene: TRBJ2-3; D gene: NA; clone size: NA; V gene: TRBV12-5
CDR3 protein: CASSPNMRTGNNQPQHF; CDR3 DNA: TGTGCCAGCTCACCGAATATGCGGACAGGGAACAATCAGCCCCAGCATTTT; J gene: TRBJ1-5; D gene: TRBD1; clone size: few; V gene: TRBV18
CDR3 protein: CASSFSHEIEQYF; CDR3 DNA: TGTGCCAGCAGCTTTTCGCATGAGATCGAGCAGTACTTC; J gene: TRBJ2-7; D gene: NA; clone size: NA; V gene: TRBV5-4
CDR3 protein: CASSSSGATNEKLFF; CDR3 DNA: TGTGCCAGCTCATCCTCAGGGGCAACTAATGAAAAACTGTTTTTT; J gene: TRBJ1-4; D gene: NA; clone size: NA; V gene: TRBV18
CDR3 protein: CASREPRGYEQYF; CDR3 DNA: TGTGCCAGCAGGGAGCCGAGGGGCTACGAGCAGTACTTC; J gene: TRBJ2-7; D gene: NA; clone size: once; V gene: TRBV11-2
CDR3 protein: CASMVRRDYEQYF; CDR3 DNA: TGTGCCAGCATGGTACGTCGGGACTACGAGCAGTACTTC; J gene: TRBJ2-7; D gene: NA; clone size: NA; V gene: TRBV2
CDR3 protein: CASSLAQGNTEAFF; CDR3 DNA: TGTGCCAGCAGCTTAGCTCAGGGGAACACTGAAGCTTTCTTT; J gene: TRBJ1-1; D gene: NA; clone size: NA; V gene: TRBV7-6
CDR3 protein: CASSQERGGTGLDGYTF; CDR3 DNA: TGCGCCAGCAGCCAGGAAAGGGGTGGAACAGGGCTCGATGGCTACACCTTC; J gene: TRBJ1-2; D gene: NA; clone size: NA; V gene: TRBV4-1
CDR3 protein: CASSLAQGDVGELFF; CDR3 DNA: TGTGCCAGCAGCTTGGCTCAGGGGGACGTCGGGGAGCTGTTTTTT; J gene: TRBJ2-2; D gene: TRBD1; clone size: NA; V gene: TRBV7-9
CDR3 protein: CASSLEGFREQYF; CDR3 DNA: TGTGCCAGCAGTTTGGAGGGCTTCCGCGAGCAGTACTTC; J gene: TRBJ2-7; D gene: NA; clone size: NA; V gene: TRBV6-5
CDR3 protein: CAWSGAETQYF; CDR3 DNA: TGTGCCTGGAGTGGGGCGGAGACCCAGTACTTC; J gene: TRBJ2-5; D gene: NA; clone size: NA; V gene: TRBV30
CDR3 protein: CASSLFRGDEQFF; CDR3 DNA: TGTGCCAGCAGCTTATTCAGGGGGGATGAGCAGTTCTTC; J gene: TRBJ2-1; D gene: NA; clone size: few; V gene: TRBV11-3
CDR3 protein: CASSPTGLQETQYF; CDR3 DNA: TGTGCCAGCAGCCCAACGGGACTCCAAGAGACCCAGTACTTC; J gene: TRBJ2-5; D gene: NA; clone size: few; V gene: TRBV7-3
CDR3 protein: CASSLRTGEQYF; CDR3 DNA: TGTGCCAGCAGTTTGAGGACGGGCGAGCAGTACTTC; J gene: TRBJ2-7; D gene: NA; clone size: NA; V gene: TRBV28
CDR3 protein: CASTERPLGTQYF; CDR3 DNA: TGTGCCAGCACCGAGAGGCCTCTGGGGACCCAGTACTTC; J gene: TRBJ2-5; D gene: NA; clone size: NA; V gene: TRBV25-1